This T cell receptor beta chain originates from a study of blood T cells in healthy people across ages. Findings and limits, study-wide: Older age coincided with a roughly linear decline in TCR beta diversity per million T cells. Naive T cell percentage and TCR beta diversity correlated strongly. Diversity was estimated from one million T cells, and these estimates were considered underestimates.

This clonotype was seen only a few times. What it binds is unknown. Primed by a sample-barcoded 5' primer and a J-beta primer mix, a second PCR proceeded for roughly 6 to 12 cycles. TCRdb redid the calling of the 5' RACE reads with MiXCR, one entry per CDR3 protein. The sample lists 1.4 million or so distinct CDR3 sequences; under 55% were seen once. The receptor was isolated from a young woman in good health. Sequenced sample: blood.

The CDR3 nucleotides read TGTGCCAGCAGTGAGGACAGGGTTAAAGGAGATACGCAGTATTTT. Protein product: CASSEDRVKGDTQYF. This sequence joins TRBV12-3 or TRBV12-4 and TRBJ2-3; 8 nucleotides agree with TRBD1. The CDR3 has 15 amino acids. Trimming at V came to 5 bases and at J to 5 bases, leaving 9 bases not matched to a gene.